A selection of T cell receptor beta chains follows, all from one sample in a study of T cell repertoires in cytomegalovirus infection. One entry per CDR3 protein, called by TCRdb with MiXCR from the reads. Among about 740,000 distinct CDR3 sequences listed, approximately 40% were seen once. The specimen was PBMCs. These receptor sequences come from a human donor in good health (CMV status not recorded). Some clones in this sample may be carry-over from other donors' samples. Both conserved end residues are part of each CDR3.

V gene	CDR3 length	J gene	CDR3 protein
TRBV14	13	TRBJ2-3	CASSPFNTDTQYF
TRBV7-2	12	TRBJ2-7	CASSLAGTSPDF
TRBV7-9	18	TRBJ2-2	CASIRTSDPKGSTGELFF
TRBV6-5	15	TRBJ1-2	CASSYRGQGAKGYTF
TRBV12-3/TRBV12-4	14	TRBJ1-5	CASSPDESNQPQHF
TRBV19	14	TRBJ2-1	CASRRGSSYNEQFF
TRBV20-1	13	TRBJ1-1	CSARGDRNTEAFF
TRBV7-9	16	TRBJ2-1	CDSSSTRQGWGDEQFF
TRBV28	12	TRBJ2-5	CASRPPQETQYF
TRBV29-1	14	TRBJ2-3	CSVASRGLTDTQYF